This T cell receptor (beta chain) was documented in a study of blood T cells in healthy people across ages. In this sample, this clonotype turned up a few times. Its target is not known. General study findings and limits: Diversity of TCR beta correlated strongly with naive T cell percentage.

Every sample yielded at least 7 million isolated PBMCs. Primed by a sample-barcoded 5' primer and a J-beta primer mix, a second PCR proceeded for about 6 to 12 cycles. In TCRdb, the 5' RACE reads were re-called with MiXCR into one record per CDR3 protein. This table has about 840,000 distinct CDR3 sequences, roughly 29% appearing once. Trimming took 3 bases from V and 10 from J, leaving 13 bases between them. CDR1 and CDR2 (germline): MNHNY, SVGAGI (reference sequence). The CDR3 runs to 13 residues. These sequences were also reported in another study, on T cells of mothers and their children. From that study: A second PCR was performed with the M1S primer. This primer added sample barcodes and 2-4 random nucleotides. Over 8.5 million reads per mother and roughly 3 million per child were obtained.

The sequence was collected from a woman aged 40 to 55 in good health. The chain recombines TRBV6-6 with TRBJ1-5; no definite D call. Material for sequencing was blood. The CDR3 nucleotides are TGTGCCAGCAGTTATTCCCTTCTTGAACCCCAGCATTTT. Translated: CASSYSLLEPQHF.